Listed here is a single T cell receptor (beta chain). Antigen unknown. Germline CDR1 reads ENHRY; CDR2 reads SYGVKD. The ends were cut back, 2 bases at V and 0 bases at J, with 2 bases in the middle. This CDR3 has 13 residues. Autoimmune disease history or systemic immunosuppression meant exclusion. The timepoints at which blood was sampled were baseline, cycle 4 day 1, and cycle 7 day 1. Assay used: immunoSEQ multiplex PCR; TCRdb lists only in-frame clones, some missing. This table has tens of thousands of clones, 80% to 90% appearing once. These data originate in a study of OX40 agonist ivuxolimab in advanced cancers. Study-level points and caveats: Averaging showed that CD8+ T cells had more expanded clones than CD4+ did.

This specimen consisted of CD4+ or CD8+ T cells sorted from blood, obtained in a trial of the OX40 agonist ivuxolimab. V gene TRBV10-3 combines with J gene TRBJ2-1; D gene ambiguous. This TCR was recovered from an adult with an advanced solid tumor such as melanoma, head and neck, liver or kidney cancer. The CDR3 bases are TGTGCCATCAGTGAGCTCTCCTACAATGAGCAGTTCTTC. This codes for CAISELSYNEQFF.